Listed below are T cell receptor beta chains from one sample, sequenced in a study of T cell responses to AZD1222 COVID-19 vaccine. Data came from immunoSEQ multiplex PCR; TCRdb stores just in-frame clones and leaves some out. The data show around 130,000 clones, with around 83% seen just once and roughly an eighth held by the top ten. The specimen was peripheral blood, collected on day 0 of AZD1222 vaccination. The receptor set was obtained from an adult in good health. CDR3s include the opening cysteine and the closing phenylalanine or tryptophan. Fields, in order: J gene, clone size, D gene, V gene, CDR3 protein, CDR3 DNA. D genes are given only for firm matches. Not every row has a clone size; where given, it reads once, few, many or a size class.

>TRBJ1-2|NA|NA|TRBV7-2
CASTAGHYGYTF
TGTGCCAGCACCGCGGGGCACTATGGCTACACCTTC
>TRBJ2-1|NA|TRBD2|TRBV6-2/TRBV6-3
CASSHGTSEDNEQFF
TGTGCCAGCAGTCACGGGACTAGCGAGGACAATGAGCAGTTCTTC
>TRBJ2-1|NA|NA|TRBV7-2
CASSLFNEQFF
TGTGCCAGCAGCTTATTCAATGAGCAGTTCTTC
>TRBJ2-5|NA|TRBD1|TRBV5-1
CASRLEGQGGETQYF
TGCGCCAGCAGGCTTGAGGGACAGGGAGGCGAGACCCAGTACTTC
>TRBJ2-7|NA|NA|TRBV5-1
CASSPGLLFDEQYF
TGCGCCAGCAGCCCGGGACTCTTGTTTGACGAGCAGTACTTC
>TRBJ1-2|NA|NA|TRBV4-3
CASSQEGELGYGYTF
TGCGCCAGCAGCCAAGAGGGGGAGTTAGGCTATGGCTACACCTTC
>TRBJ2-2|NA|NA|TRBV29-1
CSVDLGRASTGELFF
TGCAGCGTTGACCTCGGCAGGGCATCCACCGGGGAGCTGTTTTTT
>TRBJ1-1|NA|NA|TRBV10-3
CAISESSEDTEAFF
TGTGCCATCAGTGAGTCTTCTGAGGACACTGAAGCTTTCTTT
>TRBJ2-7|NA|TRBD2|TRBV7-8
CASSLSRGTSGSYEQYF
TGTGCCAGCAGCTTGTCAAGGGGGACTAGCGGCTCCTACGAGCAGTACTTC
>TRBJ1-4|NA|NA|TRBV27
CASRKAGINEKLFF
TGTGCCAGCCGTAAAGCAGGGATAAATGAAAAACTGTTTTTT
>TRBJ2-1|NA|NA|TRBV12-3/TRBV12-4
CASSLQGNEQFF
TGTGCCAGCAGTTTACAGGGTAATGAGCAGTTCTTC
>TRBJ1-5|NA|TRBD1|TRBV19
CASSIGTGGQPQHF
TGTGCCAGTAGTATAGGAACAGGGGGTCAGCCCCAGCATTTT
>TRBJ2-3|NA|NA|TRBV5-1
CASSLPAGYTDTQYF
TGCGCCAGCAGCTTGCCGGCGGGCTACACAGATACGCAGTATTTT
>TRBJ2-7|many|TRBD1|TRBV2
CASRPDRDYEQYF
TGTGCCAGCAGGCCTGACAGGGACTACGAGCAGTACTTC
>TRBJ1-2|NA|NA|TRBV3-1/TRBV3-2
CASSQDLGGDYGYTF
TGTGCCAGCAGCCAAGATCTGGGGGGGGACTATGGCTACACCTTC